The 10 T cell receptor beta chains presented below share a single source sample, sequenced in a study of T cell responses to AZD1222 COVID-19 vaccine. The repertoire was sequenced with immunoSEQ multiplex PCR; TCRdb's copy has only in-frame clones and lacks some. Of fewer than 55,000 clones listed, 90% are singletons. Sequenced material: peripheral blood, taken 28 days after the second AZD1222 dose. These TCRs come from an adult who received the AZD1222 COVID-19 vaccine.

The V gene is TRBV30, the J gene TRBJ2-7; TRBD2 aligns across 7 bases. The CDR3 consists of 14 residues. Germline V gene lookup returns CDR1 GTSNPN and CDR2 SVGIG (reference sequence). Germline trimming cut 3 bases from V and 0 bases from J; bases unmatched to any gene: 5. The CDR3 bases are TGTGCCTGGAGAAAGCGGGGAGCCTCCTACGAGCAGTACTTC. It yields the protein CAWRKRGASYEQYF.

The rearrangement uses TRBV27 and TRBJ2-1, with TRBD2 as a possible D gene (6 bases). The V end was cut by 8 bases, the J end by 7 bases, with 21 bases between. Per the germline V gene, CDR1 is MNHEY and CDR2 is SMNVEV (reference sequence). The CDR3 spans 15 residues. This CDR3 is CASGRGGAGKNEQFF. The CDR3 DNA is TGTGCCAGCGGAAGAGGAGGGGCTGGTAAAAATGAGCAGTTCTTC.

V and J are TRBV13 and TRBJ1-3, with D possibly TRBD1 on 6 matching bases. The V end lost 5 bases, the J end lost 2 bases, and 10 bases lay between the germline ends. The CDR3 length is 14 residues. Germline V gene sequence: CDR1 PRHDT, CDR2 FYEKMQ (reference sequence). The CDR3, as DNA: TGTGCCAGCAGCATCTCAGGGGCTGGAAACACCATATATTTT. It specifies CASSISGAGNTIYF.

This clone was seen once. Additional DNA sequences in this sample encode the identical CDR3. The CDR3 DNA reads TGTGCCAGCAGCGTAGCGGCAAATCAGCCCCAGCATTTT. Translated, it gives CASSVAANQPQHF. J is TRBJ1-5 and V is TRBV9; D unclear. This CDR3 spans 13 amino acids. Germline CDR1 SGDLS, CDR2 YYNGEE. V was clipped by 0 bases and J by 4 bases, with 5 bases between them.

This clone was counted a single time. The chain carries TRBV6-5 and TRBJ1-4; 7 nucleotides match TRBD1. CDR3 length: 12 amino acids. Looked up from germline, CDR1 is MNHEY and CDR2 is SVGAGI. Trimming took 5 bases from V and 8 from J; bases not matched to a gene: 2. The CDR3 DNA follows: TGTGCCAGCAGTCCCAGGGGGGAAAAACTGTTTTTT. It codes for CASSPRGEKLFF.

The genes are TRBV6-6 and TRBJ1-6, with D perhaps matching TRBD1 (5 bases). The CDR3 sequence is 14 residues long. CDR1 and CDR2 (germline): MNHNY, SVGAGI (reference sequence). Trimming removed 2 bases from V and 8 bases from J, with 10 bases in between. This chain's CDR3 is CASSYRGGDSPLHF. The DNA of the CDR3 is TGTGCCAGCAGTTACAGGGGCGGTGATTCACCCCTCCACTTT.

The CDR3 sequence: CASRRLAGGLREETQYF. CDR3 DNA: TGTGCCAGCAGACGACTAGCGGGGGGCCTTAGAGAAGAGACCCAGTACTTC. The chain employs TRBV6-6 and TRBJ2-5; TRBD2 matches at 13 bases. The germline V gene has CDR1 MNHNY and CDR2 SVGAGI (reference sequence). The ends lost 6 bases at V and 3 bases at J; junction bases unmatched: 10. CDR3 length: 17 amino acids.

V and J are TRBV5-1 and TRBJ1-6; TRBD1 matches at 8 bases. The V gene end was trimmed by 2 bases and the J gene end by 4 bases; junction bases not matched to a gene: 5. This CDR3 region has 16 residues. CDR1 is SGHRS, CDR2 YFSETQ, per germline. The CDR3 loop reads CASSFGQGIYNSPLHF. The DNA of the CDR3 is TGCGCCAGCAGCTTTGGACAGGGCATATATAATTCACCCCTCCACTTT.

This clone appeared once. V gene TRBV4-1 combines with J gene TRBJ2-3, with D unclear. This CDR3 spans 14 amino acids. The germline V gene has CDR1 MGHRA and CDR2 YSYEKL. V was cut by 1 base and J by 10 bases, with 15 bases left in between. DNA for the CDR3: TGCGCCAGCAGCCAAGTTTTTGAGGTCCCCGCGCAGTATTTT. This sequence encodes CASSQVFEVPAQYF.

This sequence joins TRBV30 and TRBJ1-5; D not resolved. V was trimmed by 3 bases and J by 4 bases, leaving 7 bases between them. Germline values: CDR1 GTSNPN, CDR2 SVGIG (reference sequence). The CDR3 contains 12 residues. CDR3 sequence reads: CAWSDGNQPQHF. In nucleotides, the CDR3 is TGTGCCTGGAGCGATGGAAATCAGCCCCAGCATTTT.